This TCR beta chain was identified during a study of CD8 T cells in ankylosing spondylitis. Findings and limits, study-wide: Past research had described some motif variants in reactive arthritis synovial fluid and blood. Matched synovial fluid from ankylosing spondylitis patients was reported to be enriched for disease-linked clones. Disease-linked clones had a CD8+ phenotype and relatively low frequency in peripheral blood.

A few counts support this clonotype. Its antigen is unknown. Libraries for TCR beta were made by quantitative 5'-RACE with molecular barcodes. TCRdb re-analysed the 5' RACE reads in MiXCR, keeping a single row per CDR3 protein. The table has around 100,000 distinct CDR3 sequences, around 24% seen once. Trimming took 6 bases from V and 10 from J; bases not matched to a gene: 12. Germline CDR1 and CDR2: SSHAT and FNYEAQ (reference sequence). This CDR3 spans 15 amino acids. Specimen: synovial fluid, either unsorted or a sorted T cell fraction (not recorded which). The source of this sequence is a male donor with ankylosing spondylitis. V and J are TRBV7-7 and TRBJ2-1, with 10 bases identical to TRBD2. The CDR3: CASSPPLAGGAEQFF. CDR3 coding DNA: TGTGCCAGCAGTCCCCCCTTAGCGGGAGGCGCCGAGCAGTTCTTC.